This T cell receptor beta chain was sequenced for a study of blood T cells in healthy people across ages. Together with a sample-barcoded 5' primer, a J-beta primer mix was included in a second PCR lasting roughly 6 to 12 cycles. Each CDR3 protein is one row after TCRdb ran MiXCR on the 5' RACE reads. The table shows approximately 1.5 million distinct CDR3 sequences, with approximately 43% occurring only once. Points on this clonotype: The antigen remains unidentified.

Notes on the study in general: Whereas aged donors had fewer naive CD4+ cells, long-lived donors had more of them and higher diversity.

Sequencing was performed on blood. The TCR originated in a woman aged 18-29 years in good health.

The CDR3 DNA reads as TGTGCCTGGAGTGTATGGGGTCATGGCTACACCTTC. Residues: CAWSVWGHGYTF. The rearrangement uses TRBV30 and TRBJ1-2; D unclear. This CDR3 is built from 12 residues. Germline lookup yields CDR1 GTSNPN and CDR2 SVGIG (reference sequence). Trimming shortened V by 0 bases and J by 6 bases, and 8 bases separated the two germline ends. The full variable domain, with the rest looked up from reference TRBV30 and TRBJ1-2, is SQTIHQWPATLVQPVGSPLSLECTVEGTSNPNLYWYRQAAGRGLQLLFYSVGIGQISSEVPQNLSASRPQDRQFILSSKKLLLSDSGFYLCAWSVWGHGYTFGSGTRLTVV.